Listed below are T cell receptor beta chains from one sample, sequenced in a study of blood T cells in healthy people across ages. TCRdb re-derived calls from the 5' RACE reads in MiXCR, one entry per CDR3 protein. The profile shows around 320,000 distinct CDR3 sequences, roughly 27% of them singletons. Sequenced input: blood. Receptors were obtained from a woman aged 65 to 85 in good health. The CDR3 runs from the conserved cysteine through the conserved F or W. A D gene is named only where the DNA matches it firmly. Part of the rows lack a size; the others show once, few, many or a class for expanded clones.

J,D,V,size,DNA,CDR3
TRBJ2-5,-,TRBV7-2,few,TGTGCCAGCAGCTTAGATCAGGGAGGCCAAGAGACCCAGTACTTC,CASSLDQGGQETQYF
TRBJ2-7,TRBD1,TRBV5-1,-,TGCGCCAGCAGCAGGGGGCAGGAACGGGGCGAGCAGTACTTC,CASSRGQERGEQYF
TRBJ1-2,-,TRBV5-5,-,TGTGCCAGCAGCTTGGACAGGGCTAACTATGGCTACACCTTC,CASSLDRANYGYTF
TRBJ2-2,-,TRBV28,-,TGTACCAGCAGTTCTCCCTACCCGGGGGAGCTGTTTTTT,CTSSSPYPGELFF
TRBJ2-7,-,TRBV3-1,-,TGTGCCAGCAGCCAAGTTGGACACGAGCAGTACTTC,CASSQVGHEQYF
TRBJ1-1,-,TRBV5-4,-,TGTGCCAGCAGCTTGGACGGAATGAACACTGAAGCTTTCTTT,CASSLDGMNTEAFF
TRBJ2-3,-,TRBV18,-,TGTGCCAGCTCTCATACTGACCCCACAGATACGCAGTATTTT,CASSHTDPTDTQYF
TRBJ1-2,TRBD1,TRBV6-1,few,TGTGCCAGCAGTAAGAGGACAGGGGGCGACTATGGCCACACCTTC,CASSKRTGGDYGHTF
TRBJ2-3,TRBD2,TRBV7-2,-,TGTGCCAGCAGCGCACTAGCGGGAGTAAGGGGCACAGATACGCAGTATTTT,CASSALAGVRGTDTQYF
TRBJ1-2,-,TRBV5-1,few,TGCGCCAGCAGCTTGGGAAACACCGATTCCTATGGCTACACCTTC,CASSLGNTDSYGYTF
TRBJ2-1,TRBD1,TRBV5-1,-,TGCGCCAGCAGCGCGTGGACAGGGGACAATGAGCAGTTCTTC,CASSAWTGDNEQFF
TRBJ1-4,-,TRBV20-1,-,TGCAGTGCGGGAAAAGCAACTAATGAAAAACTGTTTTTT,CSAGKATNEKLFF
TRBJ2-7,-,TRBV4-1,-,TGCGCCAGCAGCCAAGCTGCTTTAAGTTACGACGAGCAGTACTTC,CASSQAALSYDEQYF
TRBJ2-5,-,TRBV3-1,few,TGTGCCGGCAGCCAAGATTCCCGCCTGGAGACCCAGTACTTC,CAGSQDSRLETQYF
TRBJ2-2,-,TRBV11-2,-,TGTGCCAGCAGCTTTACCAGCTCGAACACCGGGGAGCTGTTTTTT,CASSFTSSNTGELFF
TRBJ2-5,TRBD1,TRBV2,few,TGTGCCAGCCTGGGACAGGGTCAAGAGACCCAGTACTTC,CASLGQGQETQYF
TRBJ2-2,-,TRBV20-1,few,TGCAGTGCTCCCGTTCTTTGGCAGGGTGACACCGGGGAGCTGTTTTTT,CSAPVLWQGDTGELFF
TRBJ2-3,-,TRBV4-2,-,TGTGCCAGCAGCCAAGGTGATGCCAGGGCCCTGGCTCTTGCGGAGACCCAGTACTTT,CASSQGDARALALAETQYF
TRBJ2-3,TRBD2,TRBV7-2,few,TGTGCCAGCAGCGCTCTCATATTATTTGGACTAGCGGTTACAGATACGCAGTATTTT,CASSALILFGLAVTDTQYF
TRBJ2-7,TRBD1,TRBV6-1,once,TGTGCCAGTAGACAGGGGGGTAGCGACGAGCAGTACTTC,CASRQGGSDEQYF
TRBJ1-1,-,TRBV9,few,TGTGCCAGCAGCCCTCGAGGCGGGGGTTCGAAAGCTTTCTTT,CASSPRGGGSKAFF
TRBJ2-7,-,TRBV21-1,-,TGTGCCAGCAGCAAAGATCGGTCGGACCCTCACCACGAGCAGTACTTC,CASSKDRSDPHHEQYF
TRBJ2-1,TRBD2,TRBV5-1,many,TGCGCCAGCAGCTCGACTAGCGGAACCTACAATGAGCAGTTCTTC,CASSSTSGTYNEQFF